This TCR beta chain was retrieved from a study of T-cell reconstitution after alpha-beta-depleted transplantation in children. The TCRbeta library incorporated unique molecular identifiers. TCRdb analysed the PCR reads with MiXCR anew, one entry per CDR3 protein. This sample carries approximately 490,000 distinct CDR3 sequences, under 15% of them seen once, and the ten largest clones take approximately 5.4%. Germline V gene sequence: CDR1 SNHLY, CDR2 FYNNEI. Trimming cost V 5 bases and J 2 bases, with 13 bases left between them. The CDR3 has 15 amino acids. This clonotype came up a few times. The clonotype originates from a human donor who donated a stem cell graft to a child with combined immunodeficiency. The gene calls are TRBV2 and TRBJ1-5; D not resolved. The sequences come from PBMCs from the stem cell graft donor, collected from the stem cell graft. The CDR3 sequence: CASSLIGIGNQPQHF. In DNA, the CDR3 is TGTGCCAGCAGTCTAATTGGAATAGGCAATCAGCCCCAGCATTTT.